Described below is a single TCR beta chain sequence and its context. What it binds is not known. CDR3 size: 15 residues. Between the trimmed V and J ends, which lost 7 bases and 0 bases, there was a span of 12 bases. Per germline, CDR1 SEHNR and CDR2 FQNEAQ (reference sequence). Donors counted as nominally healthy when sampled, yet unrecorded immune exposures were likely. Researchers ran the PCR with 60 Vbeta and 13 Jbeta primers. Sequenced by immunoSEQ multiplex PCR; TCRdb stores in-frame clones only, minus some. The sample has around 140,000 clones; 75% to 80% are singletons. These data originate in a study of cytomegalovirus exposure and HLA in healthy donors. Overall study results and limits: For most TCR beta V segments, an earlier analysis put the productive rate at about 90% or about 30% of the time. Investigators reported around 150 TCR beta chains as tied to cytomegalovirus. Most TCR sequences were seen very rarely across donors, but some public TCRs occurred in many.

The gene calls are TRBV7-9 and TRBJ2-2, with D possibly being TRBD1 (5 bases). Input material: PBMCs. The receptor comes from a woman in her sixties in good health and CMV-seronegative. The CDR3 protein is CASNLGQTNTGELFF. The CDR3 DNA sequence: TGTGCCAGCAACTTGGGGCAGACGAACACCGGGGAGCTGTTTTTT.